Following are 23 T cell receptor beta chains from one sample sequenced in a study of T cell repertoires in cytomegalovirus infection. MiXCR, applied by TCRdb to the reads, yields one record per CDR3 protein. This table has some 920,000 distinct CDR3 sequences, about 33% appearing once. Antigens of these TCRs are unknown. The sample in question was cultured CD8+ T cells from PBMCs, obtained from culture after CMV antigen stimulation. The receptors were gathered from a human donor in good health (CMV status not recorded). Some clones in this sample may be carry-over from other donors' samples.

The rearrangement links TRBV11-2 to TRBJ2-1; no firm D call. CDR1 is SGHAT, CDR2 FQNNGV, per germline. The V end lost 1 base, the J end lost 3 bases, and 16 bases lay between the germline ends. The CDR3 has 17 residues. In DNA, the CDR3 is TGTGCCAGCAGCTTAGTAGGCCCAGCACACAGCTACAATGAGCAGTTCTTC. It specifies CASSLVGPAHSYNEQFF. Supplemented by reference TRBV11-2 and TRBJ2-1, the full variable domain reads EAGVAQSPRYKIIEKRQSVAFWCNPISGHATLYWYQQILGQGPKLLIQFQNNGVVDDSQLPKDRFSAERLKGVDSTLKIQPAKLEDSAVYLCASSLVGPAHSYNEQFFGPGTRLTVL.

This clonotype was recorded a few times. V usage is TRBV4-1 and J usage is TRBJ1-5; D gene ambiguous. The CDR3 extends over 13 amino acids. Germline CDR1 and CDR2: MGHRA and YSYEKL. Between the trimmed V and J ends, which lost 2 bases and 5 bases, there was a span of 7 bases. Here the CDR3 DNA reads TGCGCCAGCAGCCAATCTAGGGATCAGCCCCAGCATTTT. Encoded protein: CASSQSRDQPQHF.

CDR3 sequence (DNA): TGTGCCAGCAGTTTGAACGGGGATTTTCAGCCCCAGCATTTT. This gives the protein CASSLNGDFQPQHF. The chain joins TRBV27 to TRBJ1-5, with D uncertain. Germline V gives CDR1 MNHEY, CDR2 SMNVEV (reference sequence). The ends were cut back, 3 bases at V and 6 bases at J, with 12 bases in the middle. The CDR3 sequence is 14 residues long.

The table lists this clonotype with a few counts. This chain uses TRBV19 with TRBJ2-7; a weak D match, TRBD1 (6 bases). CDR1 and CDR2 (germline): LNHDA, SQIVND (reference sequence). The CDR3 totals 15 residues. Trimming pared 6 bases from V and 0 bases from J, leaving 15 bases between. CDR3 residues: CASRRRDTYSYEQYV. The CDR3 coding sequence is TGTGCCAGTAGAAGACGGGACACATACTCCTACGAGCAGTACGTC.

There are a few counts of this clonotype. The chain recombines TRBV19 with TRBJ2-7, with D maybe TRBD1 (6 bases). Looked up from germline, CDR1 is LNHDA and CDR2 is SQIVND (reference sequence). The CDR3 spans 14 residues. Between the trimmed V and J ends, which lost 4 bases and 3 bases, there was a span of 13 bases. Here the CDR3 reads CASSTGGTNYEQYF. Here the CDR3 DNA reads TGTGCCAGTAGTACCGGTGGGACAAACTACGAGCAGTACTTC.

This clonotype appeared a few times. The CDR3 is CASSPAPLADTQYF. DNA of the CDR3: TGTGCCAGCAGCCCCGCTCCACTAGCAGATACGCAGTATTTT. The chain is built from TRBV12-3 or TRBV12-4 and TRBJ2-3; possible D gene TRBD2, 5 bases. Trimming took off 6 bases at V and 4 bases at J, with 14 bases between the two ends. CDR3 size: 14 residues.

The chain carries TRBV6-1 and TRBJ2-7, with unresolved D. Germline assignment: CDR1 MNHNS and CDR2 SASEGT. Trimming cost V 1 base and J 3 bases, with 4 bases left between them. The CDR3 runs to 12 residues. The CDR3, as DNA: TGTGCCAGCAGTGAAGGGGTCTACGAGCAGTACGTC. It translates to CASSEGVYEQYV.

This clonotype has a count of ten or more. The chain is built from TRBV7-6 and TRBJ2-1; 13 bases are shared with TRBD2. From germline, CDR1 is SGHVS and CDR2 FNYEAQ. The CDR3 is made up of 19 amino acids. Trimming at V came to 4 bases and at J to 9 bases, leaving 18 bases not matched to a gene. For the CDR3, the DNA is TGTGCCAGCAGCTCAGGACTAGCGGGGGATCGCCGCTCTACAATTGAGCAGTTCTTC. Amino acids: CASSSGLAGDRRSTIEQFF.

In this sample, this clonotype turned up a few times. The chain is built from TRBV7-9 and TRBJ1-6; 7 bases are shared with TRBD1. The length of the CDR3 is 13 residues. Germline CDR1 SEHNR, CDR2 FQNEAQ (reference sequence). With 11 bases clipped from V and 4 bases from J, the junction kept 5 bases outside the gene matches. CDR3 sequence: CAGDREYNSPLHF. The CDR3 coding sequence is TGTGCCGGCGACAGGGAATATAATTCACCCCTCCACTTT.

The chain employs TRBV6-5 and TRBJ2-4; TRBD2 agrees at 14 bases. The trim removed 5 bases at V and 3 bases at J, leaving 12 bases unmatched. Germline CDR1 reads MNHEY; CDR2 reads SVGAGI. The CDR3 extends over 19 amino acids. The CDR3 reads CASSQAPGLAGVSKNIQYF. The CDR3 DNA reads as TGTGCCAGCAGTCAGGCCCCGGGACTAGCGGGGGTGAGCAAAAACATTCAGTACTTC.

This clonotype was counted many times. The CDR3 nucleotides read TGTGCCAGCAGTTTACCGGGACTCCTCGACCCCAATTCACCCCTCCACTTT. This codes for CASSLPGLLDPNSPLHF. The genes are TRBV7-9 and TRBJ1-6, with D perhaps TRBD1 (5 bases). V was pared by 6 bases and J by 7 bases, with 22 bases between. Germline V lookup: CDR1 SEHNR, CDR2 FQNEAQ (reference sequence). The CDR3 length is 17 residues.

This clonotype appeared a few times. The chain joins TRBV12-3 or TRBV12-4 to TRBJ2-1; no clear D. The CDR3 runs to 18 residues. The V gene lost 4 bases and the J gene lost 0 bases, with 19 bases spanning the gap. CDR3 sequence reads: CASSSLRTYFSSYNEQFF. CDR3 bases: TGTGCCAGCAGTTCCCTTCGGACCTACTTTAGCTCCTACAATGAGCAGTTCTTC.

The gene calls are TRBV7-9 and TRBJ1-1, with D possibly being TRBD1 (6 bases). V lost 4 bases and J 6 bases, leaving 21 bases between the germline ends. The CDR3 covers 16 residues. The germline V gene encodes CDR1 SEHNR and CDR2 FQNEAQ (reference sequence). CDR3 sequence reads: CASSSPGRGRGPEAFF. DNA for the CDR3: TGTGCCAGCAGCTCTCCGGGGCGGGGGCGCGGACCTGAAGCTTTCTTT.

This clonotype was seen a few times. The rearrangement uses TRBV24-1 and TRBJ2-2, with D possibly matching TRBD2 (5 bases). The V gene's germline CDR1 is KGHDR and CDR2 SFDVKD. Between the trimmed V and J ends, which lost 4 bases and 1 base, there was a span of 12 bases. This CDR3 is built from 16 residues. For the CDR3, the DNA is TGTGCCACCAGTGAGACGACTATCCAGAACACCGGGGAGCTGTTTTTT. Its protein product is CATSETTIQNTGELFF.

The rearrangement joins TRBV14 to TRBJ2-1; D call uncertain. Germline V lookup: CDR1 SGHDN, CDR2 FVKESK. Trimming stripped 1 base from V and 0 bases from J, with 13 bases between. This CDR3 has 17 residues. The CDR3 is CASSQVSTFPSYNEQFF. CDR3 bases: TGTGCCAGCAGCCAAGTTTCGACTTTCCCCTCCTACAATGAGCAGTTCTTC.

CDR3 in DNA: TGTGCCAGCAGCTTAGCGCTCTTTCCCGGGGAGCTGTTTTTT. Amino acids: CASSLALFPGELFF. This chain joins TRBV11-1 and TRBJ2-2; D is ambiguous. This CDR3 spans 14 amino acids. The ends were cut back, 0 bases at V and 6 bases at J, with 8 bases in the middle. Per the germline V gene, CDR1 is SGHAT and CDR2 is FQDESV (reference sequence).

The sample holds many counts of this clonotype. The rearrangement links TRBV7-2 to TRBJ1-5, with D possibly TRBD1 on 6 matching bases. CDR3 length: 15 residues. The V gene's germline CDR1 is SGHTA and CDR2 FQGNSA. Trimming stripped 2 bases from V and 4 bases from J, with 12 bases between. In DNA, the CDR3 is TGTGCCAGCAGCTTATCCCTCGACAGGAATCAGCCCCAGCATTTT. It specifies CASSLSLDRNQPQHF.

DNA for the CDR3: TGTGCCAGCGGCTCCGGGACACGCTATGGCTACACCTTC. It yields the protein CASGSGTRYGYTF. V is TRBV6-5 and J is TRBJ1-2; D is possibly TRBD1 (6 bases). V lost 8 bases, J lost 4 bases, and 14 bases lay in between. There are 13 residues in the CDR3. CDR1 and CDR2 (germline): MNHEY, SVGAGI.

Points on this clonotype: Given a much more abundant clone one base away, this may be a read error. The chain joins TRBV7-6 to TRBJ2-1, with TRBD1 matching over 9 bases. The CDR3 is made up of 16 amino acids. V shed 5 bases and J 2 bases; nucleotides not matched to a gene: 7. Germline CDR1 SGHVS, CDR2 FNYEAQ. In DNA, the CDR3 is TGTGCCAGCAGCATTGTGACAGGGGGGCCCTACAATGAGCAGTTCTTC. Protein product: CASSIVTGGPYNEQFF.

This clonotype has at least ten counts. This rearrangement joins TRBV20-1 to TRBJ1-2; D possibly corresponds to TRBD1 (5 bases). Germline lookup yields CDR1 DFQATT and CDR2 SNEGSKA (reference sequence). The V end lost 6 bases, the J end lost 1 base, and 12 bases lay between the germline ends. This CDR3 has 13 amino acids. The CDR3 reads CSANRDFNYGYTF. CDR3 sequence (DNA): TGCAGTGCCAACCGGGACTTTAACTATGGCTACACCTTC.

This clonotype was seen a few times. The chain employs TRBV11-3 and TRBJ2-5; 12 positions match TRBD2. This CDR3 contains 16 residues. Per germline, CDR1 SGHNT and CDR2 YENEEA. J lost 7 bases, V lost 2 bases, and 8 bases had no gene match. The CDR3 DNA is TGTGCCAGCAGCTTAACCGGGACTAGCGGGTCGGGGACCCAGTACTTC. Its protein product is CASSLTGTSGSGTQYF.

CDR3 sequence (DNA): TGTGCCAGCAGGCAACTAAGTACCTATGAGCAGTTCTTC. Translating it yields CASRQLSTYEQFF. The chain couples TRBV2 to TRBJ2-1; D remains ambiguous. Trimming shortened V by 6 bases and J by 8 bases, and 14 bases separated the two germline ends. Germline CDR1 is SNHLY and CDR2 is FYNNEI. This CDR3 has 13 amino acids. Full variable domain (missing parts from reference TRBV2 and TRBJ2-1): EPEVTQTPSHQVTQMGQEVILRCVPISNHLYFYWYRQILGQKVEFLVSFYNNEISEKSEIFDDQFSVERPDGSNFTLKIRSTKLEDSAMYFCASRQLSTYEQFFGPGTRLTVL.

The V call is TRBV7-6, the J call TRBJ2-5; D possibly corresponds to TRBD2 (5 bases). This CDR3 is built from 16 residues. Germline assignment: CDR1 SGHVS and CDR2 FNYEAQ. V was cut by 0 bases and J by 0 bases, with 11 bases left in between. For the CDR3, the DNA is TGTGCCAGCAGCTTAGCGGAGGAGTTGTACCAAGAGACCCAGTACTTC. Amino acids: CASSLAEELYQETQYF.